The following is a TCR beta chain sequence with its context. These data come from a study of human T cells and chemical hapten exposure. TCRdb itself ran the RACE reads through MiXCR, one entry per CDR3 protein. The sample has some 84,000 distinct CDR3 sequences; about 10% are singletons. J was trimmed by 7 bases and V by 4 bases; bases with no gene match: 9. Germline loops: CDR1 SQVTM, CDR2 ANQGSEA. The CDR3 has 14 residues. Time point noted: patch test 2, 6 weeks after DPC sensitization. Treatment indicated: therapeutic diphenylcyclopropenone sensitization with weekly scalp DPC. The chain is built from TRBV29-1 and TRBJ2-4; TRBD1 agrees at 8 bases. The specimen comprised whole blood, sampled in connection with sensitization to the hapten diphenylcyclopropenone (DPC). This receptor was taken from a woman between 50 and 59 years old with alopecia areata. Some clones in this sample may be carry-over from other donors' samples. CDR3 nucleotides: TGCAGCGTTGTTGAGAGTGGACAGGGTAACATTCAGTACTTC. Amino acid sequence: CSVVESGQGNIQYF.